This T cell receptor beta chain was obtained from a study of control samples from healthy donors and cancer patients. The CDR3 totals 12 residues. Germline assignment: CDR1 KGHDR and CDR2 SFDVKD. The V and J ends lost 7 bases and 5 bases respectively, with 7 bases between them. Sequencing was performed with immunoSEQ multiplex PCR; in TCRdb, only in-frame clones are kept and a portion is missing. This sample has about 52,000 clones, with about 95% found just once. The chain combines TRBV24-1 with TRBJ2-2; possibly TRBD2 for D (6 bases). Sequencing input: blood. The receptor was isolated from a young man in good health. The CDR3 is CATRRETGELFF. Written as DNA, the CDR3 is TGTGCCACCAGACGGGAGACCGGGGAGCTGTTTTTT.